This TCR beta chain is from a study of T cell repertoires in cytomegalovirus infection. Germline loops: CDR1 SSHAT, CDR2 FNYEAQ (reference sequence). The CDR3 spans 13 residues. The ends were cut back, 5 bases at V and 10 bases at J, with 15 bases in the middle. Points from the study as a whole: Cumulative frequency of public TCR beta families picked out carriers of CMV plus the relevant HLA. CMV-specific HLA-C-restricted TCR beta clonotypes dominated the ex vivo response.

This clonotype appeared many times. No antigen is known for it. TCRdb recomputed calls from the reads with MiXCR, one row per CDR3 protein. The profile shows around 300,000 distinct CDR3 sequences, about a quarter of them singletons. The sequence derives from a human donor in good health (CMV status not recorded). Some clones in this sample may be carry-over from other donors' samples. The chain couples TRBV7-7 to TRBJ2-1, with D tentatively TRBD1 or TRBD2 (5 bases each). The sample comprised PBMCs. For the CDR3, the DNA is TGTGCCAGCAGCGCGGAAAGAGGGGAAGAGCAGTTCTTC. It codes for CASSAERGEEQFF.